The 26 T cell receptor beta chains given below trace back to one sample, sequenced in a study of T cell changes during pregnancy in multiple sclerosis. Only in-frame clones appear in the TCRdb table, and some are missing; sequencing was by immunoSEQ multiplex PCR. The table lists 55,000 to 85,000 clones, around nine tenths of them singletons. Sequences were derived from peripheral blood, sampled in the third trimester of pregnancy. The receptor source for this set is a female donor with multiple sclerosis, enrolled in a pregnancy study.

The CDR3 is CASSYPLSMPGESYNEQFF. The CDR3 nucleotides read TGTGCCAGCAGTTACCCGCTTTCTATGCCGGGAGAATCCTACAATGAGCAGTTCTTC. The chain uses TRBV6-7 and TRBJ2-1; maybe TRBD2 (6 bases). TRBV6-7 is an ORF, with its function uncertain. V dropped 2 bases and J dropped 1 base, with 21 bases sitting between them. CDR3 length: 19 amino acids.

The chain joins TRBV4-1 to TRBJ1-2; D gene uncertain. CDR3 length equals 9 residues. The germline V gene encodes CDR1 MGHRA and CDR2 YSYEKL. V was clipped by 3 bases and J by 13 bases, with 6 bases between them. CDR3 DNA sequence: TGCGCCAGCAGCCAGCTAATCACCTTC. The encoded protein is CASSQLITF.

The V and J genes are TRBV7-3 and TRBJ2-2; 7 nucleotides line up with TRBD2. V gave up 2 bases and J gave up 0 bases; unmatched junction bases: 12. CDR1 and CDR2 from the germline V gene are SGHTA and FQGTGA. The CDR3 is 19 residues long. In DNA, the CDR3 is TGTGCCAGCAGCTTATCCCCCTCTATCGGGGGGTCGAACACCGGGGAGCTGTTTTTT. Its protein product is CASSLSPSIGGSNTGELFF.

The rearrangement uses TRBV12-5 and TRBJ2-1; 8 nucleotides agree with TRBD2. The CDR3 is made up of 17 amino acids. Germline CDR1 reads LGHNT; CDR2 reads FRNRAP. Trimming cost V 0 bases and J 8 bases; bases outside gene matches: 12. CDR3 nucleotide sequence: TGTGCTAGTGGTTTGGTAATGCTAGCGGGCGTCTCGGATGAGCAGTTCTTC. This translates into CASGLVMLAGVSDEQFF.

This rearrangement joins TRBV7-3 to TRBJ2-5; perhaps TRBD1 as D (6 bases). Trimming took off 5 bases at V and 2 bases at J, with 18 bases between the two ends. The CDR3 length is 16 residues. Germline loops: CDR1 SGHTA, CDR2 FQGTGA. CDR3 region: CASSPQGVTSQETQYF. The CDR3 DNA reads as TGTGCCAGCAGCCCACAGGGAGTCACCTCACAAGAGACCCAGTACTTC.

J is TRBJ2-6 and V is TRBV6-4, with 9 bases identical to TRBD1. V dropped 2 bases and J dropped 3; count of bases not matched to a gene: 8. The CDR3 consists of 18 residues. Per germline, CDR1 MRHNA and CDR2 SNTAGT. The CDR3 DNA sequence: TGTGCCAGCAGTGACACCACAGGGGGCTTAGGTGGGGCCAACGTCCTGACTTTC. The encoded protein is CASSDTTGGLGGANVLTF.

Only one count was recorded for this clone. J is TRBJ2-7 and V is TRBV7-3; no clear D. The CDR3 has 14 residues. The V end was cut by 4 bases, the J end by 0 bases, with 10 bases between. Germline loops: CDR1 SGHTA, CDR2 FQGTGA. The CDR3: CASSSPGSSYEQYF. The CDR3 DNA follows: TGTGCCAGCAGCTCCCCCGGTAGCTCCTACGAGCAGTACTTC.

This clone was observed once. The chain combines TRBV5-6 with TRBJ1-4; tentatively, D is TRBD1 (6 bases). The CDR3 length is 16 residues. Trimming removed 0 bases at V and 4 bases at J, with 13 bases between. Germline V gene data show CDR1 as SGHDT and CDR2 as YYEEEE. The CDR3 DNA reads TGTGCCAGCAGCTTGGGGCTTAGGGGGTTTAATGAAAAACTGTTTTTT. It yields the protein CASSLGLRGFNEKLFF.

V usage is TRBV28 and J usage is TRBJ2-6; D might be TRBD1 (5 bases). CDR1 MDHEN and CDR2 SYDVKM come from the germline V gene. V was clipped by 4 bases and J by 3 bases, with 10 bases between them. The CDR3 length is 15 residues. This CDR3 is CASSSPGFGANVLTF. The CDR3 DNA is TGTGCCAGCAGTTCCCCAGGGTTTGGGGCCAACGTCCTGACTTTC. Together with reference TRBV28 and TRBJ2-6, the CDR3 gives the full variable domain: DVKVTQSSRYLVKRTGEKVFLECVQDMDHENMFWYRQDPGLGLRLIYFSYDVKMKEKGDIPEGYSVSREKKERFSLILESASTNQTSMYLCASSSPGFGANVLTFGAGSRLTVL.

V and J are TRBV4-2 and TRBJ1-3; D unclear. This CDR3 has 14 residues. Germline V gives CDR1 LGHNA, CDR2 YNFKEQ. Trimming took 4 bases from V and 0 from J, leaving 7 bases between them. The CDR3 DNA reads TGTGCCAGCAGCCCCCCCTCCTCTGGAAACACCATATATTTT. Translated: CASSPPSSGNTIYF.

The genes are TRBV28 and TRBJ1-1; D unresolved. CDR1 and CDR2 from the germline V gene are MDHEN and SYDVKM. V lost 6 bases and J lost 8, with 13 bases in between. The CDR3 consists of 12 residues. In DNA form, the CDR3 reads TGTGCCAGCAGCCTGGGAGGGAGAGAAGCTTTCTTT. Its translation is CASSLGGREAFF.

This clone was found a few times. The chain uses TRBV6-5 and TRBJ2-2; 11 bases are shared with TRBD2. J lost 0 bases, V lost 11 bases, and 5 bases had no gene match. Germline loops: CDR1 MNHEY, CDR2 SVGAGI. CDR3 length: 15 amino acids. CDR3 loop: CAARGLAANTGELFF. DNA for the CDR3: TGTGCCGCCAGGGGACTAGCGGCGAACACCGGGGAGCTGTTTTTT.

The chain links TRBV28 to TRBJ1-4; a possible D gene is TRBD1 (5 bases). CDR1 and CDR2 from the germline V gene are MDHEN and SYDVKM. The CDR3 has 14 residues. V lost 3 bases, J lost 6 bases, and 11 bases lay in between. The DNA for the CDR3 is TGTGCCAGCAGTTTGACAGACCCTTATGAAAAACTGTTTTTT. Amino acid sequence: CASSLTDPYEKLFF.

This chain joins TRBV7-9 and TRBJ1-2; 8 bases are a match to TRBD1. V was pared by 0 bases and J by 6 bases, with 9 bases of the junction left unmatched. The length of the CDR3 is 16 residues. The V gene's germline CDR1 is SEHNR and CDR2 FQNEAQ (reference sequence). Here the CDR3 DNA reads TGTGCCAGCAGCTTAGCCGACCCCTCAGGGGGCAATGGCTACACCTTC. This encodes CASSLADPSGGNGYTF.

The chain has TRBV27 and TRBJ2-3; 11 bases are a match to TRBD2. From germline, CDR1 is MNHEY and CDR2 SMNVEV (reference sequence). V trimming: 5 bases; J trimming: 2 bases; junction bases outside the gene matches: 6. The CDR3 runs to 16 residues. CDR3: CASSKTGLAATDTQYF. Here the CDR3 DNA reads TGTGCCAGCAGTAAAACGGGACTAGCGGCCACAGATACGCAGTATTTT.

V usage is TRBV5-1 and J usage is TRBJ1-5, with a weak D call TRBD1 (6 bases). Germline CDR1 is SGHRS and CDR2 is YFSETQ. The length of the CDR3 is 15 residues. V gave up 0 bases and J gave up 5 bases, with 12 bases separating them. The CDR3 loop reads CASSLDGQSHQPQHF. For the CDR3, the DNA is TGCGCCAGCAGCTTGGACGGACAGAGCCATCAGCCCCAGCATTTT.

The chain is built from TRBV5-4 and TRBJ2-2, with no clear D. CDR3 length equals 14 residues. V lost 1 base, J lost 5 bases, and 9 bases lay in between. Germline V gene lookup returns CDR1 SGHNT and CDR2 YYREEE (reference sequence). The DNA for the CDR3 is TGTGCCAGCAGCTTGAGCCAGGTTACCGGGGAGCTGTTTTTT. Residues: CASSLSQVTGELFF.

The chain couples TRBV5-1 to TRBJ2-1, with 9 bases fitting TRBD2. The J segment lost 10 bases and the V segment lost 0 bases, leaving 8 bases of the junction unmatched. Germline V gene sequence: CDR1 SGHRS, CDR2 YFSETQ. The CDR3 consists of 15 residues. The CDR3 DNA reads TGCGCCAGCAGCTTGGAGGCGGGAGGGCTACAGGAGCAGTTCTTC. It yields the protein CASSLEAGGLQEQFF.

The chain employs TRBV19 and TRBJ2-7, with D possibly TRBD1 on 6 matching bases. The germline gives CDR1 LNHDA, CDR2 SQIVND (reference sequence). The CDR3 is 15 amino acids. Between the trimmed V and J ends, which lost 6 bases and 5 bases, there was a span of 20 bases. This chain's CDR3 is CASSNLGTRAHEQYF. As DNA, the CDR3 is TGTGCCAGTAGCAATCTCGGGACACGGGCCCACGAGCAGTACTTC.

V gene TRBV9 combines with J gene TRBJ2-7, with 11 positions matching TRBD2. The junction had 5 bases not matched to a gene; V was cut back by 2 bases and J by 1 base. This CDR3 is built from 16 residues. Germline values: CDR1 SGDLS, CDR2 YYNGEE. The CDR3 is CASSVDTSGSSYEQYF. The CDR3 DNA reads TGTGCCAGCAGCGTTGATACTAGCGGGAGTTCCTACGAGCAGTACTTC. The variable domain in full, with the rest retrieved from reference TRBV9 and TRBJ2-7, is DSGVTQTPKHLITATGQRVTLRCSPRSGDLSVYWYQQSLDQGLQFLIQYYNGEERAKGNILERFSAQQFPDLHSELNLSSLELGDSALYFCASSVDTSGSSYEQYFGPGTRLTVT.

V usage is TRBV29-1 and J usage is TRBJ2-1; D remains unclear. Looked up from germline, CDR1 is SQVTM and CDR2 is ANQGSEA. The CDR3 consists of 13 residues. The V end lost 6 bases, the J end lost 3 bases, and 12 bases lay between the germline ends. CDR3 region: CSVDQVGYNEQFF. CDR3 nucleotides: TGCAGCGTCGACCAGGTCGGCTACAATGAGCAGTTCTTC.

J is TRBJ1-1 and V is TRBV6-5; D perhaps matches TRBD1 (5 bases). In germline, CDR1 is MNHEY, CDR2 SVGAGI. The CDR3 loop spans 16 amino acids. V lost 2 bases and J lost 3, with 16 bases in between. The CDR3 nucleotides are TGTGCCAGCAGTTACATGGGGCCACCCCGGGACACTGAAGCTTTCTTT. Translation: CASSYMGPPRDTEAFF.

Comment on this clone: No conserved phenylalanine or tryptophan is present at the end of the CDR3, so a read error is the likely explanation. The DNA is left out, because the CDR3 cannot be placed on it with certainty; the CDR3 is given as TCRdb lists it. This chain connects TRBV28 to TRBJ2-7; TRBD1 is the table's D call, not checked against the DNA. The CDR3 spans 12 amino acids, including both terminal residues. Germline lookup yields CDR1 MDHEN and CDR2 SYDVKM. CDR3 protein: CASTLAGGAPTL.

The chain employs TRBV19 and TRBJ2-7, with TRBD2 matching 8 bases. In germline, CDR1 is LNHDA, CDR2 SQIVND (reference sequence). The V and J ends lost 3 bases and 6 bases, in that order; junction bases with no gene match: 7. This CDR3 comprises 14 residues. Written as DNA, the CDR3 is TGTGCCAGTAGTATGACGGGAGGGACGGGCGAGCAGTACTTC. Translated: CASSMTGGTGEQYF.

V gene TRBV28 combines with J gene TRBJ1-1; no clear D. V lost 3 bases and J lost 0, with 11 bases in between. CDR3 length: 15 residues. CDR1 is MDHEN and CDR2 is SYDVKM in the germline V gene. The CDR3 protein is CASSLGRSMNTEAFF. CDR3 bases: TGTGCCAGCAGTTTGGGCAGATCCATGAACACTGAAGCTTTCTTT.

The V call is TRBV6-6, the J call TRBJ2-7; tentatively, D is TRBD2 (9 bases). V lost 10 bases, J lost 7 bases, and 23 bases lay in between. CDR1 MNHNY and CDR2 SVGAGI come from the germline V gene (reference sequence). This CDR3 region has 14 residues. The CDR3 here is CATQGAGGRVEQYF. CDR3 in DNA: TGTGCCACCCAGGGGGCTGGCGGGAGGGTTGAGCAGTACTTC.